This TCR beta chain originates from a study of cytomegalovirus exposure and HLA in healthy donors. The PCR was carried out with 60 Vbeta primers and 13 Jbeta primers. Sequencing was performed with immunoSEQ multiplex PCR; in TCRdb, only in-frame clones are kept and a portion is missing. The sample lists approximately 150,000 clones; approximately 65% were seen once. V was trimmed by 6 bases and J by 8 bases, leaving 16 bases between them. Looked up from germline, CDR1 is MDHEN and CDR2 is SYDVKM. This CDR3 has 14 residues. The sample taken for sequencing was PBMCs. The chain is built from TRBV28 and TRBJ1-4; tentative D call: TRBD1 (5 bases). This clonotype was sampled from a woman between 55 and 75 years old in good health and CMV-seronegative. Here the CDR3 reads CASRTAQGREKLFF. For the CDR3, the DNA is TGTGCCAGCAGAACCGCGCAGGGTCGGGAAAAACTGTTTTTT.